The rows below give T cell receptor beta chains drawn from one sample of a study of human T cells and chemical hapten exposure. Each CDR3 protein gets one entry after TCRdb re-called the RACE reads with MiXCR. The profile shows approximately 68,000 distinct CDR3 sequences, 7.5% to 9.5% of them singletons. The starting material was whole blood, obtained in connection with sensitization to the hapten diphenylcyclopropenone (DPC). The source of these receptors is a woman in her 50s with alopecia areata. Some clones in this sample may be carry-over from other donors' samples. The CDR3 runs from the conserved cysteine through the conserved F or W. The D gene is left open where the match is weak.

d_call j_call v_call cdr3_aa
- TRBJ1-5 TRBV30 CAFEAGVGPQHF
- TRBJ1-5 TRBV28 CASSPGTFNQPQHF
- TRBJ2-2 TRBV20-1 CSARDPKAGELFF
- TRBJ2-5 TRBV20-1 CSARDYGRGPETQYF
TRBD2 TRBJ2-7 TRBV27 CASSFASGGTYEQYF
- TRBJ2-7 TRBV28 CASTGRPGGHEQYF
- TRBJ2-5 TRBV20-1 CSVLSHRQETQYF
- TRBJ1-2 TRBV25-1 CASSPGSYGYTF
TRBD2 TRBJ2-3 TRBV3-1 CASSQDRLALSTDTQYF
- TRBJ1-1 TRBV29-1 CSAVGGFLTEAFF
TRBD1 TRBJ1-6 TRBV13 CASSFATGDAAPLHF
TRBD2 TRBJ2-1 TRBV29-1 CSVTRGGGHEQFF
- TRBJ1-3 TRBV7-2 CASSLVGVGSGNTIYF
- TRBJ2-7 TRBV10-3 CAISEASYEQYF
- TRBJ2-7 TRBV11-2 CASSLIGNEQYF
TRBD1 TRBJ1-4 TRBV2 CASSAGGSREKLFF
TRBD1 TRBJ1-1 TRBV12-3/TRBV12-4 CASGQGLGTEAFF
- TRBJ1-5 TRBV10-3 CAISESGGGNQPQHF
- TRBJ1-6 TRBV11-3 CASIVGNSPLHF
- TRBJ1-2 TRBV7-2 CASSATEFYGYTF
TRBD2 TRBJ2-4 TRBV5-6 CASSEGLAQNVDIQYF
TRBD1 TRBJ2-2 TRBV15 CATRRRTGGARHTGELFF
- TRBJ1-5 TRBV29-1 CSVGWSNQPQHF